This TCR beta chain stems from a study of Ad26.COV2.S vaccination and SARS-CoV-2 variants. Study in general: Sample donor was a member of the COV1001 Ad26.COV2.S trial arm.

CDR3 length: 17 residues. Trimming cost V 3 bases and J 5 bases; bases outside gene matches: 13. CDR1 MNHNS and CDR2 SASEGT come from the germline V gene. Only in-frame clones appear in the TCRdb table, and some are missing; sequencing was by immunoSEQ multiplex PCR. The sample carries about half a million clones, roughly nine tenths recorded once. General study findings and limits: The analyses of TCR breadth and depth may have understated the size of total T cell responses. Vaccinated and placebo-treated recipients had similar non-spike TCR breadth.

This clone was observed a handful of times. Its antigen is still unknown. Treatment of the sample: around 19 received Ad26.COV2.S at low or high dose, single or two shots; about 5 received placebo; per-sample allocation not given. Day 63 after the first vaccine or placebo injection was the time point for sampling. Built on an Ad26 vector, the vaccine expressed Wuhan-strain SARS-CoV-2 spike. V is TRBV6-1 and J is TRBJ1-5; 7 nucleotides align to TRBD1. The starting material was peripheral blood, obtained in a trial of Ad26.COV2.S vaccine versus placebo. The receptor's source is a person between 18 and 59 years old who received the Ad26.COV2.S COVID-19 vaccine or a placebo. In DNA form, the CDR3 reads TGTGCCAGCAGTGAGACGACAGGGAGAAGATTCCATCAGCCCCAGCATTTT. Protein: CASSETTGRRFHQPQHF.